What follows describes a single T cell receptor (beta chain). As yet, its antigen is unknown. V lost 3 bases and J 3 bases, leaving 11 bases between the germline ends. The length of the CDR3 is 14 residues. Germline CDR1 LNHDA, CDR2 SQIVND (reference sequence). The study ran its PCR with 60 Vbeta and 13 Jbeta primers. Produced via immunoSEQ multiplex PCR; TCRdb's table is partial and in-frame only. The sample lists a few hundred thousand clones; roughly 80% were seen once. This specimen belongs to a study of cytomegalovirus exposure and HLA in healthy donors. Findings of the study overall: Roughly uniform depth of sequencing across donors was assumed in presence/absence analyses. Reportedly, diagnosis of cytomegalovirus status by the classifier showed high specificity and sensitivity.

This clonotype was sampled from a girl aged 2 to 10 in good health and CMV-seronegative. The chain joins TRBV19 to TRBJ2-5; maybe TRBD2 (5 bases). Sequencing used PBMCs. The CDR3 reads CASSMYRGKETQYF. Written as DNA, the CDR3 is TGTGCCAGTAGTATGTATCGGGGAAAAGAGACCCAGTACTTC.